Below, 10 T cell receptor beta chains from the same sample are listed, as sequenced in a study of CD8 T cells in ankylosing spondylitis. Via MiXCR, TCRdb re-called the 5' RACE reads, giving one row per CDR3 protein. Of around 100,000 distinct CDR3 sequences listed, around 24% are singletons. The sequenced sample was synovial fluid, either unsorted or a sorted T cell fraction (not recorded which). The origin of the receptors is a male donor with ankylosing spondylitis.

V gene TRBV30 combines with J gene TRBJ2-1, with 12 nucleotides matching TRBD1. The ends lost 5 bases at V and 9 bases at J; junction bases unmatched: 2. Germline CDR1 reads GTSNPN; CDR2 reads SVGIG (reference sequence). The CDR3 runs 12 residues. This CDR3 reads CAWGTGGSEQFF. The CDR3 DNA sequence: TGTGCCTGGGGGACAGGGGGCAGTGAGCAGTTCTTC.

The V and J genes are TRBV5-1 and TRBJ2-6, with D possibly TRBD1 on 5 matching bases. Germline V gives CDR1 SGHRS, CDR2 YFSETQ. Deletions cut 7 bases from V and 0 bases from J, with 14 bases between. The CDR3 has 16 residues. CDR3 sequence (DNA): TGCGCCAGCCTCCTGGACACGATCTCTGGGGCCAACGTCCTGACTTTC. It translates to CASLLDTISGANVLTF.

This clonotype was counted at least ten times. The chain employs TRBV20-1 and TRBJ2-3, with D possibly matching TRBD1 (6 bases). Germline V gene sequence: CDR1 DFQATT, CDR2 SNEGSKA (reference sequence). V lost 0 bases, J lost 7 bases, and 14 bases lay in between. CDR3 size: 14 residues. The CDR3 loop reads CSARDYRELNTQYF. The CDR3 nucleotides are TGCAGTGCTAGAGATTACAGGGAATTAAATACGCAGTATTTT.

This clonotype was seen a few times. This chain connects TRBV5-1 to TRBJ1-5; TRBD1 aligns across 8 bases. V dropped 5 bases and J dropped 3; count of bases not matched to a gene: 7. CDR3 length: 15 residues. Germline V CDR1 and CDR2: SGHRS, YFSETQ. DNA of the CDR3: TGCGCCAGCAGTGATGGACAGGGCCTCAATCAGCCCCAGCATTTT. Protein product: CASSDGQGLNQPQHF. Complete variable domain (other parts from reference TRBV5-1 and TRBJ1-5): KAGVTQTPRYLIKTRGQQVTLSCSPISGHRSVSWYQQTPGQGLQFLFEYFSETQRNKGNFPGRFSGRQFSNSRSEMNVSTLELGDSALYLCASSDGQGLNQPQHFGDGTRLSIL.

This clonotype has ten or more counts. CDR3 protein: CSVVARSVGNTQYF. CDR3 DNA sequence: TGCAGCGTTGTGGCCAGATCAGTAGGAAATACGCAGTATTTT. V is TRBV29-1 and J is TRBJ2-3; no definite D call. The V end was cut by 4 bases, the J end by 7 bases, with 18 bases between. There are 14 residues in the CDR3. In germline, CDR1 is SQVTM, CDR2 ANQGSEA.

The gene calls are TRBV20-1 and TRBJ2-1; no clear D. Germline V CDR1 and CDR2: DFQATT, SNEGSKA (reference sequence). The CDR3 totals 16 residues. V was shortened by 2 bases and J by 5 bases, with 19 bases between the two germline ends. In DNA, the CDR3 is TGCAGTGCTAGAACCTACTTAGAGTCCTTAAACAATGAGCAGTTCTTC. Translated, it gives CSARTYLESLNNEQFF.

The V call is TRBV7-9, the J call TRBJ1-1, with 7 nucleotides matching TRBD1. The length of the CDR3 is 17 residues. Germline lookup yields CDR1 SEHNR and CDR2 FQNEAQ (reference sequence). The junction had 12 bases not matched to a gene; V was cut back by 5 bases and J by 0 bases. The CDR3 loop reads CASSPRQGSRMNTEAFF. In DNA form, the CDR3 reads TGTGCCAGCAGCCCCCGACAGGGATCCAGGATGAACACTGAAGCTTTCTTT.

This chain links TRBV29-1 with TRBJ2-7; TRBD1 matches at 8 bases. This CDR3 region has 15 residues. The germline gives CDR1 SQVTM, CDR2 ANQGSEA. After removal of 0 bases from V and 7 bases from J, the junction contained 11 bases not matched to a gene. The CDR3: CSVEDLGRGRGEQYF. The DNA of the CDR3 is TGCAGCGTTGAAGATCTCGGCAGGGGGCGAGGGGAGCAGTACTTC.

V and J are TRBV7-8 and TRBJ2-1; D call uncertain. V gave up 7 bases and J gave up 0 bases, with 10 bases separating them. Looked up from germline, CDR1 is SGHVS and CDR2 is FQNEAQ. The CDR3 loop spans 14 amino acids. The CDR3 DNA reads TGTGCCAGCACCGACTCGAGCTCCTACAATGAGCAGTTCTTC. Its protein is CASTDSSSYNEQFF.

This clonotype was counted between two and nine times. The V call is TRBV27, the J call TRBJ2-5; D remains unclear. The CDR3 is 12 amino acids. The V gene lost 8 bases and the J gene lost 5 bases, with 12 bases spanning the gap. Germline CDR1 is MNHEY and CDR2 is SMNVEV (reference sequence). The CDR3 region is CASCVNEETQYF. The CDR3 DNA reads as TGTGCCAGCTGCGTCAATGAGGAGACCCAGTACTTC.